The 25 T cell receptor beta chains reported below all come from one sample, sequenced in a study of T cells after yellow fever vaccination. Via MiXCR, TCRdb re-called the 5' RACE reads, giving one row per CDR3 protein. The repertoire includes just under 85,000 distinct CDR3 sequences, approximately 12% of them detected once, and around 25% sits in the top ten. The specimen comprised CD8+ T cells not binding an NS4B(214-222) dextramer, sorted from PBMCs, sampled approximately 22 days after the first yellow fever vaccination. These receptors were taken from a man between 18 and 35 years old who received the YFV17D yellow fever vaccine.

V usage is TRBV11-3 and J usage is TRBJ2-1; D is uncertain. Germline V gene lookup returns CDR1 SGHNT and CDR2 YENEEA. There are 14 residues in the CDR3. Deletions cut 5 bases from V and 6 bases from J, with 14 bases between. CDR3: CASSPTPSFNEQFF. The CDR3 region has the DNA TGTGCCAGCAGCCCCACCCCAAGCTTCAATGAGCAGTTCTTC.

The V and J genes are TRBV5-1 and TRBJ2-5, with D uncertain. V lost 1 base to trimming and J lost 2 bases, with 9 bases between them. Germline CDR1 is SGHRS and CDR2 is YFSETQ. This CDR3 comprises 14 residues. The CDR3 bases are TGCGCCAGCAGCTTGCCCCAGTTTCAAGAGACCCAGTACTTC. It yields the protein CASSLPQFQETQYF.

Written as DNA, the CDR3 is TGTGCCAGCAGGGTTGTATCTTACACTGAAGCTTTCTTT. It codes for CASRVVSYTEAFF. The chain employs TRBV28 and TRBJ1-1, with D unresolved. The V end lost 6 bases, the J end lost 3 bases, and 11 bases lay between the germline ends. The CDR3 covers 13 residues. The germline V gene encodes CDR1 MDHEN and CDR2 SYDVKM.

This chain links TRBV7-9 with TRBJ2-1; D is ambiguous. Germline V gene lookup returns CDR1 SEHNR and CDR2 FQNEAQ (reference sequence). This CDR3 region has 12 residues. The V and J ends lost 3 bases and 8 bases respectively, with 8 bases between them. CDR3 in DNA: TGTGCCAGCAGCTTCCGTCCGGATGAGCAGTTCTTC. This codes for CASSFRPDEQFF.

The chain uses TRBV7-9 and TRBJ1-1; 8 bases are a match to TRBD1. V shed 5 bases and J 0 bases; nucleotides not matched to a gene: 5. The length of the CDR3 is 15 residues. Looked up from germline, CDR1 is SEHNR and CDR2 is FQNEAQ (reference sequence). The CDR3 protein is CASSILDRVNTEAFF. CDR3 DNA: TGTGCCAGCAGCATACTGGACAGGGTGAACACTGAAGCTTTCTTT.

The chain employs TRBV6-5 and TRBJ2-1, with D possibly TRBD2 on 5 matching bases. This CDR3 comprises 14 residues. Per the germline V gene, CDR1 is MNHEY and CDR2 is SVGAGI. The V end was cut by 3 bases, the J end by 7 bases, with 13 bases between. CDR3 DNA sequence: TGTGCCAGCAGTTATTTCGGGGTGGGTAATGAGCAGTTCTTC. It yields the protein CASSYFGVGNEQFF.

Only a few counts were recorded for this clonotype. The chain has TRBV12-3 or TRBV12-4 and TRBJ2-7; the D is unclear. The CDR3 contains 14 residues. The V end was cut by 4 bases, the J end by 2 bases, with 12 bases between. This CDR3 is CASSSDALTYEQYF. In DNA, the CDR3 is TGTGCCAGCAGTTCGGATGCCCTAACCTACGAGCAGTACTTC.

V and J are TRBV5-1 and TRBJ1-1; tentative D call: TRBD1 (5 bases). Trimming took 4 bases from V and 0 from J, leaving 10 bases between them. CDR3 length equals 14 residues. Germline CDR1 SGHRS, CDR2 YFSETQ. CDR3 coding DNA: TGCGCCAGCAGCGGGGCAGGCTTGAACACTGAAGCTTTCTTT. It encodes CASSGAGLNTEAFF. Using reference TRBV5-1 and TRBJ1-1 for the parts outside the CDR3, the full variable domain is KAGVTQTPRYLIKTRGQQVTLSCSPISGHRSVSWYQQTPGQGLQFLFEYFSETQRNKGNFPGRFSGRQFSNSRSEMNVSTLELGDSALYLCASSGAGLNTEAFFGQGTRLTVV.

J is TRBJ2-7 and V is TRBV6-4; 11 nucleotides line up with TRBD2. V was clipped by 7 bases and J by 0 bases; unmatched bases: 17. CDR1 and CDR2 from the germline V gene are MRHNA and SNTAGT. This CDR3 has 19 amino acids. The CDR3 is CASTTLRASGGLSSYEQYF. The CDR3 DNA reads TGTGCCAGCACCACCCTACGGGCTAGCGGGGGGCTTAGCTCCTACGAGCAGTACTTC.

This clonotype was picked up a small number of times. The genes are TRBV5-1 and TRBJ2-1; 8 nucleotides align to TRBD2. From germline, CDR1 is SGHRS and CDR2 YFSETQ. The CDR3 is made up of 11 amino acids. Trimming removed 7 bases from V and 16 bases from J; junction bases left unmatched: 10. The CDR3 region has the DNA TGCGCCAGCGCCTCGGGGGGGATAAGTTTCTTC. Translating gives CASASGGISFF. The entire variable domain, with the rest obtained from reference TRBV5-1 and TRBJ2-1, is as follows: KAGVTQTPRYLIKTRGQQVTLSCSPISGHRSVSWYQQTPGQGLQFLFEYFSETQRNKGNFPGRFSGRQFSNSRSEMNVSTLELGDSALYLCASASGGISFFGPGTRLTVL.

The chain employs TRBV7-9 and TRBJ2-3; D is unresolved. From germline, CDR1 is SEHNR and CDR2 FQNEAQ (reference sequence). There are 13 residues in the CDR3. V lost 9 bases to trimming and J lost 4 bases, with 14 bases between them. The CDR3 sequence is CASTIGKPDTQYF. In DNA form, the CDR3 reads TGTGCCAGTACCATAGGTAAACCAGATACGCAGTATTTT.

This rearrangement joins TRBV20-1 to TRBJ2-1, with 13 nucleotides matching TRBD2. Trimming took 4 bases from V and 0 from J; bases not matched to a gene: 3. CDR1 and CDR2 (germline): DFQATT, SNEGSKA (reference sequence). The CDR3 spans 16 residues. The CDR3 coding sequence is TGCAGTGCTACAGGGACTAGCGGGATCTCCTACAATGAGCAGTTCTTC. Its protein is CSATGTSGISYNEQFF.

This clonotype was observed a handful of times. The genes are TRBV2 and TRBJ2-7, with 9 bases that match TRBD1. Germline assignment: CDR1 SNHLY and CDR2 FYNNEI. Trimming cost V 4 bases and J 2 bases; bases outside gene matches: 12. The CDR3 totals 17 residues. CDR3 in amino acids: CASSAFGRDRATYEQYF. The CDR3 nucleotides read TGTGCCAGCAGTGCCTTCGGACGGGACAGGGCAACCTACGAGCAGTACTTC.

This clonotype appeared a few times. The genes are TRBV7-9 and TRBJ2-2; TRBD1 matches at 8 bases. Germline CDR1 SEHNR, CDR2 FQNEAQ (reference sequence). The trim removed 10 bases at V and 5 bases at J, leaving 9 bases unmatched. This CDR3 has 14 residues. The CDR3 bases are TGTGCCATCGAACAGGGGGGAGGAACCGGGGAGCTGTTTTTT. Protein product: CAIEQGGGTGELFF.

In the case of this clonotype: Germline and junction disagree at one end, which may indicate a read error. The chain links TRBV4-1 to TRBJ2-2; a weak D match, TRBD1 (5 bases). The germline CDR1 and CDR2 sequences are MGHRA and YSYEKL. The CDR3 totals 16 residues. The CDR3 protein is CGSSPFGQGNTGELFF. The DNA of the CDR3 is TGCGGCAGCAGCCCGTTTGGGCAGGGGAACACCGGGGAGCTGTTTTTT.

The chain is built from TRBV4-3 and TRBJ1-2, with 7 bases fitting TRBD1. The trim removed 2 bases at V and 5 bases at J, leaving 5 bases unmatched. This CDR3 has 14 residues. Germline V CDR1 and CDR2: LGHNA, YSLEER. The CDR3 nucleotides read TGCGCCAGCAGCCAAAACAGGGGCTTTTATGGCTACACCTTC. Protein: CASSQNRGFYGYTF.

The CDR3 region is CASEKGYSPLHF. The CDR3 DNA is TGTGCCTCGGAGAAAGGTTATTCACCCCTCCACTTT. The rearrangement joins TRBV30 to TRBJ1-6; D unclear. The V gene lost 7 bases and the J gene lost 8 bases, with 12 bases spanning the gap. This CDR3 is built from 12 residues. Germline V gene data show CDR1 as GTSNPN and CDR2 as SVGIG (reference sequence).

The chain combines TRBV14 with TRBJ2-1; maybe TRBD2 (6 bases). The CDR3 consists of 17 residues. Trimming removed 9 bases at V and 10 bases at J, with 31 bases between. The germline V gene has CDR1 SGHDN and CDR2 FVKESK. CDR3 sequence: CASAQPSSEAGGEEQFF. CDR3 in DNA: TGTGCCAGTGCCCAACCCTCGTCGGAGGCGGGCGGGGAGGAGCAGTTCTTC.

This sequence joins TRBV29-1 and TRBJ2-7; no definite D call. V was shortened by 6 bases and J by 0 bases, with 12 bases between the two germline ends. Per germline, CDR1 SQVTM and CDR2 ANQGSEA. The CDR3 runs to 13 residues. CDR3 amino acids: CSVVIGNSYEQYF. The CDR3 nucleotides are TGCAGCGTGGTCATAGGGAACTCCTACGAGCAGTACTTC.

The chain joins TRBV19 to TRBJ1-5; no clear D. Germline values: CDR1 LNHDA, CDR2 SQIVND (reference sequence). Trimming removed 7 bases from V and 0 bases from J, with 10 bases in between. The CDR3 runs to 14 residues. The CDR3 reads CASKVAYSNQPQHF. The CDR3 coding sequence is TGTGCCAGTAAGGTTGCCTATAGCAATCAGCCCCAGCATTTT. The full variable domain, in which reference TRBV19 and TRBJ1-5 provide the parts outside the CDR3, is DGGITQSPKYLFRKEGQNVTLSCEQNLNHDAMYWYRQDPGQGLRLIYYSQIVNDFQKGDIAEGYSVSREKKESFPLTVTSAQKNPTAFYLCASKVAYSNQPQHFGDGTRLSIL.

This clonotype was observed a handful of times. J is TRBJ2-5 and V is TRBV29-1; 7 nucleotides align to TRBD1. CDR1 is SQVTM and CDR2 is ANQGSEA in the germline V gene. The CDR3 has 14 amino acids. The trim removed 2 bases at V and 5 bases at J, leaving 8 bases unmatched. The CDR3 reads CSVEPRQGDETQYF. In nucleotides, the CDR3 is TGCAGCGTTGAACCCCGACAGGGAGATGAGACCCAGTACTTC.

The table lists this clonotype with a few counts. The V call is TRBV7-9, the J call TRBJ2-7; D uncertain. The CDR3 extends over 13 amino acids. CDR1 and CDR2 from the germline V gene are SEHNR and FQNEAQ (reference sequence). Trimming shortened V by 6 bases and J by 3 bases, and 12 bases separated the two germline ends. The CDR3 coding sequence is TGTGCCAGCAGTTCCACGGACGGCTACGAGCAGTACTTC. It translates to CASSSTDGYEQYF.

This rearrangement joins TRBV11-2 to TRBJ2-1; TRBD2 might be the D (5 bases). CDR3 length equals 14 residues. V was trimmed by 3 bases and J by 4 bases, leaving 10 bases between them. Germline assignment: CDR1 SGHAT and CDR2 FQNNGV. The CDR3 here is CASSFLTSYNEQFF. As DNA, the CDR3 is TGTGCCAGCAGCTTCCTTACTAGTTACAATGAGCAGTTCTTC.

This clonotype has a handful of counts. The gene calls are TRBV4-1 and TRBJ2-5, with 10 bases identical to TRBD1. CDR1 and CDR2 from the germline V gene are MGHRA and YSYEKL. Trimming took 3 bases from V and 5 from J; bases not matched to a gene: 6. CDR3 length equals 15 residues. CDR3 residues: CASSQDRGFGETQYF. CDR3 bases: TGCGCCAGCAGCCAGGACAGGGGGTTTGGGGAGACCCAGTACTTC.

This clonotype has only a few counts. The chain links TRBV24-1 to TRBJ2-1; a weak D match, TRBD2 (5 bases). The V end lost 4 bases, the J end lost 2 bases, and 11 bases lay between the germline ends. The CDR3 spans 15 residues. Per germline, CDR1 KGHDR and CDR2 SFDVKD. The CDR3 loop reads CATSDPGGPYNEQFF. The CDR3 bases are TGTGCCACCAGTGACCCCGGAGGCCCCTACAATGAGCAGTTCTTC.